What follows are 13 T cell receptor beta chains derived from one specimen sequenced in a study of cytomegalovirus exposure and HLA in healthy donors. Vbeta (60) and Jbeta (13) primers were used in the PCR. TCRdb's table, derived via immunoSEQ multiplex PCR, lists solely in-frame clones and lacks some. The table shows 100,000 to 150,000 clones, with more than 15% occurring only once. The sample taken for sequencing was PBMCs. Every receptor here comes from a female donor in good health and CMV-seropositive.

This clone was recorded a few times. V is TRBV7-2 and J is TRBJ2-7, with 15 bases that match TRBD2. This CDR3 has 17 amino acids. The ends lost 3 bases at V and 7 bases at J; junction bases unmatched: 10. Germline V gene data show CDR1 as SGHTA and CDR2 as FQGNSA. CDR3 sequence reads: CASSLRTSGRAMGEQYF. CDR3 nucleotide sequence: TGTGCCAGCAGCTTGCGGACTAGCGGGAGGGCGATGGGGGAGCAGTACTTC. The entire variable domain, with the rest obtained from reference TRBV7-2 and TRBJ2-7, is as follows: GAGVSQSPSNKVTEKGKDVELRCDPISGHTALYWYRQSLGQGLEFLIYFQGNSAPDKSGLPSDRFSAERTGGSVSTLTIQRTQQEDSAVYLCASSLRTSGRAMGEQYFGPGTRLTVT.

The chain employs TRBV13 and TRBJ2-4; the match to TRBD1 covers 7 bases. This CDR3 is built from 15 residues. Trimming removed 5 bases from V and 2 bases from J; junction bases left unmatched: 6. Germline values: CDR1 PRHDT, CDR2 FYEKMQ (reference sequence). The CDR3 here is CASSAQTGTKNIQYF. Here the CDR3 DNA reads TGTGCCAGCAGCGCCCAGACAGGGACCAAAAACATTCAGTACTTC.

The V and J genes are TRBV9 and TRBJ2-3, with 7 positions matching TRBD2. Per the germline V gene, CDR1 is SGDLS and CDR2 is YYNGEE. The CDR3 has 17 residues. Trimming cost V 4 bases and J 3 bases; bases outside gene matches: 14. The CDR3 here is CASSPGPLAAFTDTQYF. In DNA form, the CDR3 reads TGTGCCAGCAGCCCAGGCCCGCTAGCGGCCTTTACAGATACGCAGTATTTT.

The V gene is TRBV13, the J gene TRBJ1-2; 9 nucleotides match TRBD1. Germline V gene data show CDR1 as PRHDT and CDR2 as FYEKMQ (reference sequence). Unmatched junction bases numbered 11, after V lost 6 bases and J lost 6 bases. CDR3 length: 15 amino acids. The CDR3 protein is CASRYRGLIYDGYTF. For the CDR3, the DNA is TGTGCCAGCAGATACAGGGGGCTAATCTATGATGGCTACACCTTC.

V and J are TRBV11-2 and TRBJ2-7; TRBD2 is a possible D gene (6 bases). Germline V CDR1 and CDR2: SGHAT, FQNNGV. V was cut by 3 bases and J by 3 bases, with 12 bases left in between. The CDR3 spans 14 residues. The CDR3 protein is CASSFAGIVYEQYF. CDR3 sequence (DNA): TGTGCCAGCAGCTTCGCGGGAATAGTCTACGAGCAGTACTTC.

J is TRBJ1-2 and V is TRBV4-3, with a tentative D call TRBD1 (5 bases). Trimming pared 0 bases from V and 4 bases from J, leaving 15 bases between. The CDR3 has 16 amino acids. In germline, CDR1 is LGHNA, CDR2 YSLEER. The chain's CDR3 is CASSQDGIRAAYGYTF. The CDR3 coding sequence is TGCGCCAGCAGCCAAGATGGAATCAGGGCGGCCTATGGCTACACCTTC.

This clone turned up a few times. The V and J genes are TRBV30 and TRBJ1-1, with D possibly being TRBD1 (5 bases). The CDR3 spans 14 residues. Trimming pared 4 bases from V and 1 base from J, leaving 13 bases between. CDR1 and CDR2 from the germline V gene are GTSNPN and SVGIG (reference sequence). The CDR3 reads CAWTPDSPNTEAFF. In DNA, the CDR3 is TGTGCCTGGACCCCTGACAGCCCGAACACTGAAGCTTTCTTT. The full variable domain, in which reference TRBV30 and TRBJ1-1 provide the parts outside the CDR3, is SQTIHQWPATLVQPVGSPLSLECTVEGTSNPNLYWYRQAAGRGLQLLFYSVGIGQISSEVPQNLSASRPQDRQFILSSKKLLLSDSGFYLCAWTPDSPNTEAFFGQGTRLTVV.

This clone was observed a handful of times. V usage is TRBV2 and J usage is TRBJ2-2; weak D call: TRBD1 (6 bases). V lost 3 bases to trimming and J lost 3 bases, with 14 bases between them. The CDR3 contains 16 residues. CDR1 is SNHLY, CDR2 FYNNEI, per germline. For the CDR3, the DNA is TGTGCCAGCAGTGACCCAGGGGAGCTATACACCGGGGAGCTGTTTTTT. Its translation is CASSDPGELYTGELFF.

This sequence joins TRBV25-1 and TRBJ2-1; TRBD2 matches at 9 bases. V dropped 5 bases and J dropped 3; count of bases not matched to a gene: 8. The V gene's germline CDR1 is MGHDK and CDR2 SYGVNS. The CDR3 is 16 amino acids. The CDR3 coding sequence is TGTGCCAGCAGTCTAGGCGGGGGGGCGGGCTACAATGAGCAGTTCTTC. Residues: CASSLGGGAGYNEQFF.

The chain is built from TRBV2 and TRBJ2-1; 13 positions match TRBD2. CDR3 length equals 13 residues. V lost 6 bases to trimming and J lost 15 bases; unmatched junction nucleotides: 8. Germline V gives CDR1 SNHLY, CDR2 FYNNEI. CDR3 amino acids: CASREGLAGYGFF. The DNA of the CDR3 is TGTGCCAGCAGGGAGGGACTAGCGGGATATGGGTTCTTC.

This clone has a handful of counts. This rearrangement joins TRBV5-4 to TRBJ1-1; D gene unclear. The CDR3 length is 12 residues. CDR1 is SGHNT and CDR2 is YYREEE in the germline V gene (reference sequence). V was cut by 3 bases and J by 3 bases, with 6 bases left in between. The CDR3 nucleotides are TGTGCCAGCAGCTGGGAGGACACTGAAGCTTTCTTT. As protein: CASSWEDTEAFF.

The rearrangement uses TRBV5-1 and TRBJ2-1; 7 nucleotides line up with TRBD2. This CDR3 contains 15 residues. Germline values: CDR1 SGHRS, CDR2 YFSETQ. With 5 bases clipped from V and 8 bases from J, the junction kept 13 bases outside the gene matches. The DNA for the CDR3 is TGCGCCAGCAGTGGGGCTAGCGGATCCTTGGATGAGCAGTTCTTC. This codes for CASSGASGSLDEQFF.

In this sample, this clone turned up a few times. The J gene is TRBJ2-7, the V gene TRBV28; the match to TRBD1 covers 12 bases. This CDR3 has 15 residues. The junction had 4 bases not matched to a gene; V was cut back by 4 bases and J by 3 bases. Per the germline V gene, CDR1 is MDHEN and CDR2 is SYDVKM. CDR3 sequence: CASSSWDRGLYEQYF. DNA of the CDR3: TGTGCCAGCAGTTCGTGGGACAGGGGGCTCTACGAGCAGTACTTC.